The clone carrying this T cell receptor beta chain was detected a few times. Its antigen is not known. This record comes from a study of beta chain features in type 1 diabetes. Sampling consisted of one heparinised blood draw per donor, averaging approximately 120 mL. Cells sorted by CD45RO/CCR7/CD25/CD127/CD95/CD27 comprised CD4+ naive, central memory, regulatory and stem cell-like memory cells. Study-wide results and limits: There was a moderate but significant shortening of TCRB CDR3s in all four CD4+ subsets of Type 1 diabetes patients.

Looked up from germline, CDR1 is SGHTA and CDR2 is FQGNSA. V dropped 1 base and J dropped 8 bases, with 5 bases sitting between them. The CDR3 length is 12 residues. Every isolated RNA sample was fully reverse transcribed, so sequencing captured expressed TCRB transcripts. A few million reads, on average, came from each naive, central memory and regulatory T cell sample. Using immunoSEQ multiplex PCR, the repertoire was profiled, and TCRdb retains in-frame clones only, with some absent. The profile shows more than 100,000 clones, approximately 9% of them singletons. The clonotype comes from a man aged 25 to 40 with type 1 diabetes. The J gene is TRBJ1-4, the V gene TRBV7-2, with unresolved D. Sequenced material: central memory CD4+ T cells from blood. The CDR3 sequence is CASSLVREKLFF. As DNA, the CDR3 is TGTGCCAGCAGCTTAGTGAGAGAAAAACTGTTTTTT.